This T cell receptor beta chain was found in a study of cytomegalovirus exposure and HLA in healthy donors. Study-level points and caveats: In a later analysis, HLA-C alleles had the fewest associated TCRs, DRB1 alleles the most. The records held CMV serostatus as the only immune exposure information. Judged likely to be a sequencing artifact was a cluster of highly shared sequence variants.

Comment on this clone: Its antigen remains unknown.

Vbeta (60) and Jbeta (13) primers were used in the PCR. Here immunoSEQ multiplex PCR was the method, and the copy in TCRdb shows in-frame clones only, minus some. The sample lists 170,000 or so clones; approximately 81% were seen once. Germline trimming cut 2 bases from V and 5 bases from J; bases unmatched to any gene: 6. Germline V gene data show CDR1 as MNHNY and CDR2 as SVGAGI (reference sequence). The CDR3 has 15 amino acids. The receptor was isolated from a boy between 2 and 10 years old in good health and CMV-seronegative. What was sequenced was PBMCs. V is TRBV6-6 and J is TRBJ2-1; TRBD1 aligns across 7 bases. The CDR3: CASSYPGGRNNEQFF. CDR3 nucleotides: TGTGCCAGCAGTTACCCAGGGGGTCGGAACAATGAGCAGTTCTTC.